Below, 32 T cell receptor beta chains from the same sample are listed, as sequenced in a study of T-cell memory formation after mild COVID-19. Each CDR3 protein is one row after TCRdb ran MiXCR on the 5' RACE reads. The sample records 350,000 to 450,000 distinct CDR3 sequences, around 20% being singletons. The sequenced sample consisted of PBMCs or a T cell subset sorted from them (not recorded which). The receptors stem from an adult woman who had mild COVID-19 (a few samples of this study predate the infection). Cell type and time point are not known.

This clonotype was found a few times. The chain is built from TRBV7-9 and TRBJ2-1; 9 nucleotides agree with TRBD2. The ends lost 7 bases at V and 1 base at J; junction bases unmatched: 8. The CDR3 sequence is 16 residues long. The germline V gene has CDR1 SEHNR and CDR2 FQNEAQ (reference sequence). DNA of the CDR3: TGTGCCAGCATAGATTTGGCGGGAGGGTCCTACAATGAGCAGTTCTTC. Translation gives CASIDLAGGSYNEQFF.

The sample holds a few counts of this clonotype. The rearrangement joins TRBV4-1 to TRBJ1-1, with D possibly TRBD1 on 5 matching bases. CDR3 size: 15 residues. Germline V gene sequence: CDR1 MGHRA, CDR2 YSYEKL. The V end lost 5 bases, the J end lost 4 bases, and 17 bases lay between the germline ends. CDR3 nucleotide sequence: TGCGCCAGCAGCTCACCGGGGCGGAAAGGCACTGAAGCTTTCTTT. Amino acids: CASSSPGRKGTEAFF.

This clonotype was recorded only once. The chain recombines TRBV6-5 with TRBJ2-1; TRBD1 or TRBD2 may be the D gene (6 bases each). The CDR3 spans 18 residues. The V end lost 2 bases, the J end lost 0 bases, and 17 bases lay between the germline ends. Per germline, CDR1 MNHEY and CDR2 SVGAGI. The DNA of the CDR3 is TGTGCCAGCAGTTACGGATACGGGGGCTACGGCTCCTACAATGAGCAGTTCTTC. It codes for CASSYGYGGYGSYNEQFF.

The chain recombines TRBV7-2 with TRBJ1-2; D is undetermined. The V end lost 0 bases, the J end lost 2 bases, and 7 bases lay between the germline ends. The CDR3 loop spans 14 amino acids. The germline gives CDR1 SGHTA, CDR2 FQGNSA. The DNA for the CDR3 is TGTGCCAGCAGCTTAGCGAACCCGAACTATGGCTACACCTTC. Residues: CASSLANPNYGYTF.

The chain employs TRBV6-6 and TRBJ1-4, with D perhaps matching TRBD1 (6 bases). This CDR3 contains 19 residues. Trimming left V 0 bases short and J 4 bases short, with 21 bases between. Germline values: CDR1 MNHNY, CDR2 SVGAGI (reference sequence). Written as DNA, the CDR3 is TGTGCCAGCAGTTACTCGATGGGTTACGGGGGGCGCGGTAATGAAAAACTGTTTTTT. Translated: CASSYSMGYGGRGNEKLFF.

This clonotype occurred a few times. The V and J genes are TRBV6-5 and TRBJ1-1, with unresolved D. The ends were cut back, 0 bases at V and 1 base at J, with 12 bases in the middle. The CDR3 has 16 amino acids. Germline V gene lookup returns CDR1 MNHEY and CDR2 SVGAGI. CDR3 sequence (DNA): TGTGCCAGCAGTTACTCGACTTTCTCAGGGAACACTGAAGCTTTCTTT. This translates into CASSYSTFSGNTEAFF.

The table lists this clonotype with a few counts. This sequence joins TRBV11-2 and TRBJ2-1; tentatively, D is TRBD1 (5 bases). This CDR3 has 15 amino acids. Germline V gene lookup returns CDR1 SGHAT and CDR2 FQNNGV. V lost 0 bases, J lost 6 bases, and 12 bases lay in between. CDR3 sequence reads: CASSLEALGLNEQFF. The CDR3 DNA sequence: TGTGCCAGCAGCTTAGAAGCCTTGGGGCTCAATGAGCAGTTCTTC.

This clonotype turned up a few times. The J gene is TRBJ2-1, the V gene TRBV4-1, with TRBD2 matching 14 bases. Germline-derived CDR1 and CDR2 are MGHRA and YSYEKL. The length of the CDR3 is 17 residues. The ends lost 4 bases at V and 6 bases at J; junction bases unmatched: 8. This CDR3 is CASSRRLAGGHVNEQFF. CDR3 DNA sequence: TGCGCCAGCAGCCGAAGACTAGCGGGGGGGCATGTCAATGAGCAGTTCTTC.

This clonotype was seen a few times. The chain joins TRBV12-3 or TRBV12-4 to TRBJ2-5; 10 nucleotides align to TRBD1. V shed 4 bases, J shed 5 bases, and the junction held 7 bases outside the gene matches. The CDR3 length is 15 residues. In DNA, the CDR3 is TGTGCCAGCAGTTCCGACAGGGGGCGGCGGGAGACCCAGTACTTC. Encoded protein: CASSSDRGRRETQYF.

This chain connects TRBV29-1 to TRBJ2-1; unclear D gene. The CDR3 loop spans 14 amino acids. Trimming removed 7 bases at V and 2 bases at J, with 15 bases between. Germline V gene data show CDR1 as SQVTM and CDR2 as ANQGSEA. Written as DNA, the CDR3 is TGCAGCGGGAAACAGCCTTTAACCTACAATGAGCAGTTCTTC. Protein sequence: CSGKQPLTYNEQFF.

This clonotype was detected ten times or more. This chain joins TRBV6-5 and TRBJ2-5; TRBD1 matches 7 bases. V shed 2 bases, J shed 4 bases, and the junction held 7 bases outside the gene matches. Germline loops: CDR1 MNHEY, CDR2 SVGAGI. The CDR3 consists of 15 residues. The CDR3 sequence: CASSYGTGASETQYF. The CDR3 DNA reads as TGTGCCAGCAGTTACGGCACAGGGGCATCAGAGACCCAGTACTTC.

This clonotype has just a few counts. V gene TRBV28 combines with J gene TRBJ2-1; D is ambiguous. Germline lookup yields CDR1 MDHEN and CDR2 SYDVKM. The CDR3 contains 11 residues. Trimming removed 1 base at V and 10 bases at J, with 5 bases between. The CDR3 nucleotides read TGTGCCAGCAGTTTATTCCAGGAGCAGTTCTTC. Protein product: CASSLFQEQFF.

This rearrangement joins TRBV5-1 to TRBJ2-2, with D tentatively TRBD1 (5 bases). The CDR3 contains 15 residues. V was pared by 0 bases and J by 4 bases, with 10 bases between. Germline V gives CDR1 SGHRS, CDR2 YFSETQ. CDR3 region: CASSLVSGATGELFF. CDR3 coding DNA: TGCGCCAGCAGCTTGGTTTCTGGGGCCACCGGGGAGCTGTTTTTT.

This clonotype showed up just a few times. This rearrangement joins TRBV20-1 to TRBJ2-1; D is unresolved. The CDR3 has 14 residues. Trimming cost V 3 bases and J 3 bases, with 12 bases left between them. Germline-derived CDR1 and CDR2 are DFQATT and SNEGSKA (reference sequence). The CDR3 spells CSARRIARYNEQFF. The CDR3 coding sequence is TGCAGTGCTAGGCGTATCGCCCGCTACAATGAGCAGTTCTTC.

In this sample, this clonotype turned up a few times. This chain links TRBV6-5 with TRBJ1-4; 7 nucleotides match TRBD1. There are 15 residues in the CDR3. V trimming: 8 bases; J trimming: 4 bases; junction bases outside the gene matches: 10. The germline V gene has CDR1 MNHEY and CDR2 SVGAGI. CDR3 residues: CASGIGTANNEKLFF. The CDR3 bases are TGTGCCAGCGGAATCGGGACAGCTAATAATGAAAAACTGTTTTTT.

There are many counts of this clonotype. The chain employs TRBV3-1 and TRBJ2-3; maybe TRBD2 (7 bases). Trimming stripped 3 bases from V and 9 bases from J, with 13 bases between. CDR1 and CDR2 (germline): LGHDT, YNNKEL (reference sequence). The CDR3 loop spans 13 amino acids. Here the CDR3 reads CASSHGGGTTQYF. DNA of the CDR3: TGTGCCAGCAGCCATGGGGGGGGGACAACGCAGTATTTT.

This chain uses TRBV12-3 or TRBV12-4 with TRBJ1-4; no clear D gene. There are 16 residues in the CDR3. V dropped 5 bases and J dropped 0 bases, with 13 bases sitting between them. DNA for the CDR3: TGTGCCAGCAGTCCGACAATAAAAGCAACTAATGAAAAACTGTTTTTT. This encodes CASSPTIKATNEKLFF.

This clonotype was recorded a few times. V usage is TRBV5-1 and J usage is TRBJ2-5, with 7 bases that match TRBD1. The CDR3 sequence is 16 residues long. Germline CDR1 reads SGHRS; CDR2 reads YFSETQ. Trimming cost V 0 bases and J 9 bases; bases outside gene matches: 14. The CDR3 DNA reads as TGCGCCAGCAGCTTGGTTGTGGCCGGGACAGTACGGGCCCAGTACTTC. It encodes CASSLVVAGTVRAQYF.

This clonotype was recorded many times. The rearrangement uses TRBV7-4 and TRBJ1-1; D is unresolved. The CDR3 totals 19 residues. In germline, CDR1 is SGHVT, CDR2 SQSDAQ. Trimming took 1 base from V and 0 from J, leaving 21 bases between them. CDR3 residues: CASSLVRWEEGQVNTEAFF. DNA for the CDR3: TGTGCCAGCAGCTTAGTGAGGTGGGAGGAAGGGCAGGTGAACACTGAAGCTTTCTTT.

The chain is built from TRBV24-1 and TRBJ2-5; 8 bases match TRBD1. V gave up 4 bases and J gave up 4 bases; unmatched junction bases: 7. This CDR3 has 15 amino acids. Germline assignment: CDR1 KGHDR and CDR2 SFDVKD. The CDR3 coding sequence is TGTGCCACCAGTGACACCGGGACAGGAAGAGAGACCCAGTACTTC. Translated: CATSDTGTGRETQYF.

This clonotype was seen more than once but under ten times. The chain links TRBV4-1 to TRBJ2-1, with TRBD2 as a possible D gene (5 bases). This CDR3 spans 16 amino acids. V was shortened by 3 bases and J by 5 bases, with 17 bases between the two germline ends. The germline V gene encodes CDR1 MGHRA and CDR2 YSYEKL. CDR3 nucleotide sequence: TGCGCCAGCAGCCACACCGGGATTCATGAGGACAATGAGCAGTTCTTC. Its translation: CASSHTGIHEDNEQFF.

The chain has TRBV7-2 and TRBJ1-1, with TRBD1 matching over 11 bases. The CDR3 is 15 residues long. Germline V lookup: CDR1 SGHTA, CDR2 FQGNSA. The V gene end was trimmed by 5 bases and the J gene end by 4 bases; junction bases not matched to a gene: 6. The chain's CDR3 is CASSAYGTGGTEAFF. For the CDR3, the DNA is TGTGCCAGCAGCGCATACGGGACAGGGGGCACTGAAGCTTTCTTT.

The CDR3 is CASTQGGYRGTEAFF. DNA of the CDR3: TGTGCCAGCACCCAGGGGGGGTACAGGGGCACTGAAGCTTTCTTT. The chain recombines TRBV21-1 with TRBJ1-1; TRBD1, the table's D call, lacks a check against the DNA. TRBV21-1 is designated a pseudogene. The CDR3 extends over 15 amino acids.

The J gene is TRBJ2-7, the V gene TRBV4-1; the D is unclear. Germline V CDR1 and CDR2: MGHRA, YSYEKL. Trimming stripped 0 bases from V and 0 bases from J, with 9 bases between. The CDR3 spans 15 residues. The CDR3 spells CASSQEAVLSYEQYF. The DNA for the CDR3 is TGCGCCAGCAGCCAAGAGGCAGTCCTCTCCTACGAGCAGTACTTC.

This clonotype turned up a few times. J is TRBJ2-3 and V is TRBV9; 7 positions match TRBD2. Germline V lookup: CDR1 SGDLS, CDR2 YYNGEE. This CDR3 is 15 amino acids long. Trimming took 2 bases from V and 1 from J; bases not matched to a gene: 4. CDR3 coding DNA: TGTGCCAGCAGCGTGGGCGGGGGTCGCACAGATACGCAGTATTTT. It translates to CASSVGGGRTDTQYF. The whole variable domain, remainder taken from reference TRBV9 and TRBJ2-3, is DSGVTQTPKHLITATGQRVTLRCSPRSGDLSVYWYQQSLDQGLQFLIQYYNGEERAKGNILERFSAQQFPDLHSELNLSSLELGDSALYFCASSVGGGRTDTQYFGPGTRLTVL.

This clonotype appeared a few times. The chain has TRBV6-2 or TRBV6-3 and TRBJ2-7; 7 bases match TRBD2. This CDR3 is 16 amino acids long. Germline lookup yields CDR1 MNHEY and CDR2 SVGEGT. Unmatched junction bases numbered 8, after V lost 0 bases and J lost 3 bases. CDR3 DNA sequence: TGTGCCAGCAGTTACTCCTCTAGCGGAACCGGCTACGAGCAGTACTTC. Translated: CASSYSSSGTGYEQYF.

The sample holds a few counts of this clonotype. J is TRBJ2-3 and V is TRBV20-1; 7 nucleotides agree with TRBD2. The CDR3 consists of 13 residues. CDR1 and CDR2 from the germline V gene are DFQATT and SNEGSKA (reference sequence). The V and J ends lost 5 bases and 4 bases, in that order; junction bases with no gene match: 6. The CDR3 loop reads CSALTGGADTQYF. Written as DNA, the CDR3 is TGCAGTGCTCTTACGGGAGGCGCAGATACGCAGTATTTT.

This clonotype was detected ten times or more. V gene TRBV7-9 combines with J gene TRBJ1-2, with 7 bases fitting TRBD1. The CDR3 loop spans 14 amino acids. CDR1 and CDR2 from the germline V gene are SEHNR and FQNEAQ (reference sequence). The V gene end was trimmed by 5 bases and the J gene end by 2 bases; junction bases not matched to a gene: 5. CDR3 residues: CASSPRTGNYGYTF. CDR3 coding DNA: TGTGCCAGCAGCCCCCGGACAGGCAACTATGGCTACACCTTC.

This chain links TRBV2 with TRBJ1-2; maybe TRBD1 (5 bases). Germline V gene sequence: CDR1 SNHLY, CDR2 FYNNEI. The V end was cut by 4 bases, the J end by 13 bases, with 13 bases between. The length of the CDR3 is 11 residues. In DNA, the CDR3 is TGTGCCAGCAGTGGACAGCTTCAACCCACCTTC. Its protein is CASSGQLQPTF.

This clonotype occurred a few times. The chain links TRBV12-3 or TRBV12-4 to TRBJ1-1; D not resolved. V was trimmed by 7 bases and J by 0 bases, leaving 12 bases between them. The CDR3 contains 14 residues. The CDR3 loop reads CASTTRGLNTEAFF. Here the CDR3 DNA reads TGTGCCAGCACCACCCGAGGCCTGAACACTGAAGCTTTCTTT.

The V and J genes are TRBV11-3 and TRBJ2-7; 14 bases fit TRBD2. Germline V lookup: CDR1 SGHNT, CDR2 YENEEA. The CDR3 consists of 20 residues. With V trimmed by 4 bases and J by 1 base, 15 bases remained unmatched. In DNA, the CDR3 is TGTGCCAGCAGCTCGGTAACGGGACTAGCGGGAGAGTATGGGTCCTACGAGCAGTACTTC. Translating it yields CASSSVTGLAGEYGSYEQYF.

This clonotype was found a few times. This CDR3 is CATSRDSAGREQFF. CDR3 DNA sequence: TGTGCCACCAGCAGAGATAGTGCCGGGCGAGAGCAGTTCTTC. V usage is TRBV15 and J usage is TRBJ2-1; no firm D call. Trimming left V 0 bases short and J 10 bases short, with 13 bases between. Germline V CDR1 and CDR2: LNHNV, YYDKDF (reference sequence). The CDR3 has 14 residues.